The next 25 T cell receptor beta chains were all read from a single sample in a study of control samples from healthy donors and cancer patients. The assay was immunoSEQ multiplex PCR, and TCRdb's table has in-frame clones only and misses some. The table lists about 180,000 clones, nearly 90% of them singletons. Sequencing was carried out using blood. Source of these receptors: a woman in her forties or fifties in good health.

The chain links TRBV5-6 to TRBJ2-2; 9 bases line up with TRBD2. The V and J ends lost 7 bases and 6 bases, in that order; junction bases with no gene match: 7. Germline CDR1 and CDR2: SGHDT and YYEEEE. The CDR3 extends over 14 amino acids. CDR3 residues: CASATRLAAGELFF. In DNA form, the CDR3 reads TGTGCCAGCGCAACCCGACTAGCGGCCGGGGAGCTGTTTTTT.

The V gene is TRBV4-1, the J gene TRBJ1-5; a weak D match, TRBD1 (5 bases). CDR3 size: 13 residues. The V end was cut by 1 base, the J end by 8 bases, with 9 bases between. Germline V gives CDR1 MGHRA, CDR2 YSYEKL. The CDR3 is CASSQAQGEPQHF. CDR3 nucleotides: TGCGCCAGCAGCCAAGCCCAAGGGGAGCCCCAGCATTTT.

The CDR3 DNA follows: TGCGCCAGCAGCTTGGGGGACCGGGACAGGGGGTACGAGCAGTACTTC. Amino acid sequence: CASSLGDRDRGYEQYF. The chain joins TRBV5-1 to TRBJ2-7; 11 bases are shared with TRBD1. Germline-derived CDR1 and CDR2 are SGHRS and YFSETQ. Germline trimming cut 0 bases from V and 4 bases from J; bases unmatched to any gene: 6. This CDR3 region has 16 residues.

V is TRBV5-5 and J is TRBJ2-1; TRBD2 aligns across 9 bases. V trimming: 4 bases; J trimming: 0 bases; junction bases outside the gene matches: 5. Germline values: CDR1 SGHKS, CDR2 YYEKEE (reference sequence). This CDR3 is built from 16 residues. CDR3 DNA sequence: TGTGCCAGCAGCGGGTTAGCGGGGGACTCCTACAATGAGCAGTTCTTC. As protein: CASSGLAGDSYNEQFF.

The chain links TRBV7-9 to TRBJ1-5; a weak D match, TRBD1 (5 bases). Looked up from germline, CDR1 is SEHNR and CDR2 is FQNEAQ (reference sequence). This CDR3 has 15 amino acids. V was clipped by 2 bases and J by 1 base, with 9 bases between them. This CDR3 reads CASSLQGGSNQPQHF. In DNA, the CDR3 is TGTGCCAGCAGCTTACAGGGAGGAAGCAATCAGCCCCAGCATTTT.

This clone occurred once. V gene TRBV7-8 combines with J gene TRBJ2-3; D perhaps matches TRBD1 (6 bases). Germline lookup yields CDR1 SGHVS and CDR2 FQNEAQ. The V end was cut by 1 base, the J end by 0 bases, with 11 bases between. The CDR3 has 16 amino acids. CDR3 sequence (DNA): TGTGCCAGCAGCTTAGTGGCAGGGGTTAGCACAGATACGCAGTATTTT. Translated, it gives CASSLVAGVSTDTQYF.

The rearrangement links TRBV24-1 to TRBJ2-6; tentatively, D is TRBD1 or TRBD2 (5 bases each). Deletions cut 7 bases from V and 1 base from J, with 13 bases between. CDR1 and CDR2 (germline): KGHDR, SFDVKD. The CDR3 length is 16 residues. CDR3 in DNA: TGTGCCACCAGCGGGACCCCTGGATCTGGGGCCAACGTCCTGACTTTC. This sequence encodes CATSGTPGSGANVLTF.

The rearrangement joins TRBV24-1 to TRBJ1-1; TRBD1 agrees at 8 bases. The J segment lost 6 bases and the V segment lost 3 bases, leaving 5 bases of the junction unmatched. Per the germline V gene, CDR1 is KGHDR and CDR2 is SFDVKD. The CDR3 is 14 residues long. The CDR3 DNA reads as TGTGCCACCAGTGATCGGGGACAGGCGGCTGAAGCTTTCTTT. Its protein is CATSDRGQAAEAFF.

This clone was found once. The gene calls are TRBV18 and TRBJ1-1; tentatively, D is TRBD1 (5 bases). Germline assignment: CDR1 KGHSH and CDR2 LQKENI. The V end lost 4 bases, the J end lost 2 bases, and 26 bases lay between the germline ends. The CDR3 length is 19 residues. Here the CDR3 reads CASSLFTAGTPGENTEAFF. The CDR3 bases are TGTGCCAGCTCACTTTTTACCGCAGGCACCCCGGGGGAAAACACTGAAGCTTTCTTT.

CDR3 nucleotides: TGTGCCAGCAGCTTCGGGGGCGAAACTGAAGCTTTCTTT. Its protein product is CASSFGGETEAFF. The chain carries TRBV7-9 and TRBJ1-1, with D perhaps matching TRBD1 (6 bases). This CDR3 is 13 amino acids long. The V gene lost 3 bases and the J gene lost 5 bases, with 10 bases spanning the gap. Germline V CDR1 and CDR2: SEHNR, FQNEAQ (reference sequence).

J is TRBJ2-7 and V is TRBV10-3; TRBD2 aligns across 16 bases. Germline lookup yields CDR1 ENHRY and CDR2 SYGVKD. The CDR3 contains 16 residues. V lost 4 bases, J lost 2 bases, and 2 bases stayed unmatched. As DNA, the CDR3 is TGTGCCATCAGTGGGGGACTAGCGGGAGGGACCTACGAGCAGTACTTC. Its translation is CAISGGLAGGTYEQYF.

The V and J genes are TRBV3-1 (or the pseudogene TRBV3-2) and TRBJ1-5; D is unclear. Germline CDR1 is LGHDT and CDR2 is YNNKEL (reference sequence). Trimming stripped 4 bases from V and 6 bases from J, with 7 bases between. This CDR3 region has 12 residues. In DNA form, the CDR3 reads TGTGCCAGCAGCCTCCGAGGTCAGCCCCAGCATTTT. It codes for CASSLRGQPQHF.

The V call is TRBV7-9, the J call TRBJ1-1; D gene uncertain. V was pared by 3 bases and J by 4 bases, with 6 bases between. CDR1 is SEHNR and CDR2 is FQNEAQ in the germline V gene (reference sequence). The CDR3 is made up of 12 amino acids. CDR3 region: CASSFLGTEAFF. Here the CDR3 DNA reads TGTGCCAGCAGCTTTTTAGGCACTGAAGCTTTCTTT. Looking up the rest from reference TRBV7-9 and TRBJ1-1 gives the full variable domain: DTGVSQNPRHKITKRGQNVTFRCDPISEHNRLYWYRQTLGQGPEFLTYFQNEAQLEKSRLLSDRFSAERPKGSFSTLEIQRTEQGDSAMYLCASSFLGTEAFFGQGTRLTVV.

This sequence joins TRBV7-8 and TRBJ2-6, with D unresolved. CDR3 size: 18 residues. V lost 5 bases to trimming and J lost 0 bases, with 17 bases between them. CDR1 is SGHVS and CDR2 is FQNEAQ in the germline V gene. CDR3 in DNA: TGTGCCAGCAGCCCTAGGTATCACCGAGGCTCTGGGGCCAACGTCCTGACTTTC. Its protein product is CASSPRYHRGSGANVLTF.

The gene calls are TRBV15 and TRBJ1-1, with D uncertain. The CDR3 length is 13 residues. The V and J ends lost 9 bases and 1 base respectively, with 12 bases between them. CDR1 and CDR2 (germline): LNHNV, YYDKDF (reference sequence). CDR3 nucleotides: TGTGCCACAAGTGGGAGAACGAACACTGAAGCTTTCTTT. Translated: CATSGRTNTEAFF.

The rearrangement uses TRBV4-3 and TRBJ2-2; TRBD2 might be the D (7 bases). The CDR3 has 17 amino acids. The germline CDR1 and CDR2 sequences are LGHNA and YSLEER. Trimming pared 0 bases from V and 2 bases from J, leaving 13 bases between. The CDR3 region has the DNA TGCGCCAGCAGCCAAGAAGGGGGGGGTTCAAACACCGGGGAGCTGTTTTTT. Protein product: CASSQEGGGSNTGELFF.

The chain carries TRBV6-5 and TRBJ1-1, with D unclear. CDR3 length: 11 amino acids. Trimming removed 7 bases from V and 6 bases from J, with 9 bases in between. Germline V gives CDR1 MNHEY, CDR2 SVGAGI. The CDR3 region is CASTNGAEAFF. The CDR3 DNA is TGTGCCAGCACCAATGGAGCTGAAGCTTTCTTT.

CDR3 residues: CARGSGDEKLFF. The CDR3 bases are TGTGCCCGGGGAAGTGGGGATGAAAAACTGTTTTTT. The rearrangement links TRBV30 to TRBJ1-4; no clear D. Germline loops: CDR1 GTSNPN, CDR2 SVGIG (reference sequence). The CDR3 runs to 12 residues. The V end was cut by 8 bases, the J end by 6 bases, with 13 bases between.

This chain connects TRBV7-2 to TRBJ2-7; D is ambiguous. The CDR3 has 14 residues. Looked up from germline, CDR1 is SGHTA and CDR2 is FQGNSA. Trimming removed 3 bases at V and 2 bases at J, with 11 bases between. The CDR3 spells CASSFQASTYEQYF. The DNA for the CDR3 is TGTGCCAGCAGCTTTCAGGCCAGCACCTACGAGCAGTACTTC. The entire variable domain, with the rest obtained from reference TRBV7-2 and TRBJ2-7, is as follows: GAGVSQSPSNKVTEKGKDVELRCDPISGHTALYWYRQSLGQGLEFLIYFQGNSAPDKSGLPSDRFSAERTGGSVSTLTIQRTQQEDSAVYLCASSFQASTYEQYFGPGTRLTVT.

This rearrangement joins TRBV29-1 to TRBJ1-2; D ambiguous. The V end lost 7 bases, the J end lost 11 bases, and 29 bases lay between the germline ends. Germline V CDR1 and CDR2: SQVTM, ANQGSEA. This CDR3 has 15 residues. The CDR3 region is CSADIFGRPNLPYTF. The DNA of the CDR3 is TGCAGCGCTGATATTTTTGGCAGACCCAACCTCCCTTACACCTTC.

The V call is TRBV5-1, the J call TRBJ2-3; 11 bases agree with TRBD2. The CDR3 extends over 16 amino acids. V was clipped by 1 base and J by 5 bases; unmatched bases: 6. Germline V gene sequence: CDR1 SGHRS, CDR2 YFSETQ. The CDR3 sequence: CASSLPLAGGQDTQYF. Written as DNA, the CDR3 is TGCGCCAGCAGCTTGCCTCTAGCGGGGGGCCAAGATACGCAGTATTTT.

The chain links TRBV6-6 to TRBJ1-2; D remains ambiguous. Germline V lookup: CDR1 MNHNY, CDR2 SVGAGI (reference sequence). The CDR3 has 13 amino acids. Deletions cut 6 bases from V and 8 bases from J, with 16 bases between. The CDR3 DNA reads TGTGCCAGCAGCAAACGTGAGGGTACGGGCTACACCTTC. This codes for CASSKREGTGYTF.

The chain combines TRBV27 with TRBJ1-6, with TRBD1 as a possible D gene (5 bases). Germline lookup yields CDR1 MNHEY and CDR2 SMNVEV (reference sequence). The CDR3 runs to 15 residues. V was cut by 3 bases and J by 9 bases, with 15 bases left in between. The DNA for the CDR3 is TGTGCCAGCAGTTTCGGCAGGGCGGCCGGTTCACCCCTCCACTTT. This gives the protein CASSFGRAAGSPLHF.

About this clone: The identical CDR3 is also encoded by other nucleotide sequences in the sample. The chain employs TRBV5-1 and TRBJ2-7; D is unclear. Per germline, CDR1 SGHRS and CDR2 YFSETQ. V was cut by 1 base and J by 4 bases, with 6 bases left in between. This CDR3 comprises 12 residues. CDR3 DNA sequence: TGCGCCAGCAGCTTGCCGGGTTACGAGCAGTACTTC. It is translated as CASSLPGYEQYF.

This chain connects TRBV12-5 to TRBJ2-2; D unclear. The CDR3 is 17 amino acids. Trimming pared 0 bases from V and 2 bases from J, leaving 13 bases between. CDR1 is LGHNT, CDR2 FRNRAP, per germline. The DNA for the CDR3 is TGTGCTAGTGGTTTGGTCTCCTCCCATTCTAACACCGGGGAGCTGTTTTTT. Protein product: CASGLVSSHSNTGELFF.